This TCR beta chain was documented in a study of control samples from healthy donors and cancer patients. Only in-frame clones appear in the TCRdb table, and some are missing; sequencing was by immunoSEQ multiplex PCR. The sample lists 100,000 to 150,000 clones, 75% to 95% occurring once. This CDR3 comprises 14 residues. The V and J ends lost 0 bases and 4 bases respectively, with 10 bases between them. CDR1 SGHDT and CDR2 YYEEEE come from the germline V gene. Sequenced material: blood. The chain uses TRBV5-6 and TRBJ1-1, with D perhaps matching TRBD1 (5 bases). This TCR derives from a middle-aged man in good health. The CDR3 sequence is CASSLVGVGTEAFF. CDR3 in DNA: TGTGCCAGCAGCTTGGTAGGGGTGGGCACTGAAGCTTTCTTT.